Listed here are 2 T cell receptor beta chains from one sample, sequenced in a study of blood T cell repertoires in COVID-19 (dated by TCRdb to the early 2020s). Preparation of the library involved the immunoSEQ multiplex PCR assay. The source is immuneACCESS, and TCRdb retained only in-frame sequences with V and J called. Part of the clones is not carried over; for the studies checked, unresolved V genes explain less than half of this, and the remainder is unexplained. The sample table shows roughly 170,000 clones, and roughly 85% are seen once. The top ten constitute approximately 4% of the sample. Sequenced material: PBMCs or T cells enriched from blood (not recorded which). These receptors all come from a woman aged 45-65 years who had recovered from COVID-19.

This clone was counted between two and nine times. The chain couples TRBV24-1 to TRBJ2-6; 14 bases fit TRBD2. This CDR3 has 18 amino acids. Trimming removed 4 bases from V and 2 bases from J; junction bases left unmatched: 3. Germline V gene sequence: CDR1 KGHDR, CDR2 SFDVKD. As DNA, the CDR3 is TGTGCCACCAGTGACGCGGGACTAGCGGGGGCTGGGGCCAACGTCCTGACTTTC. It translates to CATSDAGLAGAGANVLTF.

This rearrangement joins TRBV3-1 (or the pseudogene TRBV3-2) to TRBJ1-5; no clear D. V was cut by 3 bases and J by 0 bases, with 9 bases left in between. The germline CDR1 and CDR2 sequences are LGHDT and YNNKEL (reference sequence). This CDR3 has 15 amino acids. Here the CDR3 DNA reads TGTGCCAGCAGCCAGGATCGGGGTAGCAATCAGCCCCAGCATTTT. Encoded protein: CASSQDRGSNQPQHF.